A single sample gave rise to the 20 T cell receptor beta chains below, sequenced in a study of cytomegalovirus exposure and HLA in healthy donors. The study ran its PCR with 60 Vbeta and 13 Jbeta primers. The method was immunoSEQ multiplex PCR; TCRdb's version includes in-frame clones alone and lacks a portion of them. The sample lists about 72,000 clones; around 82% were seen once. Sequenced: PBMCs. All receptors derive from a man between 35 and 55 years old in good health and CMV-seronegative.

This rearrangement joins TRBV28 to TRBJ1-1; D is perhaps TRBD1 (6 bases). CDR3 length: 10 amino acids. Germline V gene data show CDR1 as MDHEN and CDR2 as SYDVKM. Trimming took 6 bases from V and 8 from J, leaving 7 bases between them. The CDR3 nucleotides read TGTGCCAGCAGCGGGACAGAAGCTTTCTTT. It yields the protein CASSGTEAFF. Full variable domain (remainder filled in from reference TRBV28 and TRBJ1-1): DVKVTQSSRYLVKRTGEKVFLECVQDMDHENMFWYRQDPGLGLRLIYFSYDVKMKEKGDIPEGYSVSREKKERFSLILESASTNQTSMYLCASSGTEAFFGQGTRLTVV.

The chain combines TRBV2 with TRBJ2-3; perhaps TRBD2 as D (6 bases). Germline values: CDR1 SNHLY, CDR2 FYNNEI. This CDR3 contains 18 residues. Between the trimmed V and J ends, which lost 2 bases and 1 base, there was a span of 19 bases. CDR3: CASSENRVGGLGTDTQYF. CDR3 nucleotides: TGTGCCAGCAGTGAAAACCGCGTTGGGGGACTGGGCACAGATACGCAGTATTTT.

The CDR3 region is CASSYGPLAGYEQYF. CDR3 bases: TGCGCCAGCAGCTACGGGCCCCTAGCGGGCTACGAGCAGTACTTC. This sequence joins TRBV5-1 and TRBJ2-5, with 8 positions matching TRBD2. The end of the DNA aligns better with TRBJ2-7, so the J call may be wrong. CDR1 and CDR2 (germline): SGHRS, YFSETQ. The CDR3 spans 15 residues.

This clone has a single count. The chain has TRBV9 and TRBJ1-3; D is uncertain. Germline V gives CDR1 SGDLS, CDR2 YYNGEE. Trimming shortened V by 0 bases and J by 0 bases, and 13 bases separated the two germline ends. The CDR3 spans 17 residues. The CDR3 nucleotides read TGTGCCAGCAGCGTAGGGGCTACACAAACCTCTGGAAACACCATATATTTT. It yields the protein CASSVGATQTSGNTIYF.

This clone was seen once. The gene calls are TRBV28 and TRBJ1-2; D uncertain. The germline CDR1 and CDR2 sequences are MDHEN and SYDVKM. V gave up 5 bases and J gave up 6 bases, with 19 bases separating them. CDR3 length: 15 amino acids. The CDR3 spells CASSLALLRGNGYTF. The CDR3 bases are TGTGCCAGCAGTCTGGCTTTGTTACGGGGAAATGGCTACACCTTC.

The chain couples TRBV11-2 to TRBJ2-6; 11 nucleotides align to TRBD1. Germline CDR1 reads SGHAT; CDR2 reads FQNNGV. V lost 5 bases and J lost 0; bases outside the gene matches: 6. The CDR3 has 18 residues. This chain's CDR3 is CASSGTGTGGSGANVLTF. In DNA form, the CDR3 reads TGTGCCAGCAGCGGTACCGGGACAGGGGGCTCTGGGGCCAACGTCCTGACTTTC.

The chain links TRBV18 to TRBJ2-1; TRBD1 agrees at 9 bases. Germline CDR1 KGHSH, CDR2 LQKENI. V gave up 1 base and J gave up 4 bases; unmatched junction bases: 2. The CDR3 spans 15 residues. CDR3: CASSPLQGAYNEQFF. The CDR3 DNA follows: TGTGCCAGCTCACCACTACAGGGGGCGTACAATGAGCAGTTCTTC.

This clone came up once. V is TRBV28 and J is TRBJ1-2; unclear D gene. Germline-derived CDR1 and CDR2 are MDHEN and SYDVKM. The CDR3 totals 12 residues. V was trimmed by 5 bases and J by 8 bases, leaving 12 bases between them. CDR3: CASSSLDGGYTF. The CDR3 nucleotides are TGTGCCAGCAGTAGTCTTGACGGGGGCTACACCTTC.

V is TRBV5-1 and J is TRBJ1-4, with 7 bases identical to TRBD1. The CDR3 has 17 residues. In germline, CDR1 is SGHRS, CDR2 YFSETQ. V lost 2 bases and J lost 1; bases outside the gene matches: 8. DNA for the CDR3: TGCGCCAGCAGCTTAACAGGGGCAAAGGGAACTAATGAAAAACTGTTTTTT. Amino acid sequence: CASSLTGAKGTNEKLFF. Complete variable domain (other parts from reference TRBV5-1 and TRBJ1-4): KAGVTQTPRYLIKTRGQQVTLSCSPISGHRSVSWYQQTPGQGLQFLFEYFSETQRNKGNFPGRFSGRQFSNSRSEMNVSTLELGDSALYLCASSLTGAKGTNEKLFFGSGTQLSVL.

The rearrangement joins TRBV7-9 to TRBJ1-2, with unresolved D. The CDR3 loop spans 16 amino acids. V lost 0 bases, J lost 4 bases, and 15 bases lay in between. Per the germline V gene, CDR1 is SEHNR and CDR2 is FQNEAQ (reference sequence). This CDR3 is CASSLALSTDFYGYTF. As DNA, the CDR3 is TGTGCCAGCAGCTTAGCTCTGAGCACAGATTTCTATGGCTACACCTTC.

V is TRBV11-2 and J is TRBJ1-1, with 7 nucleotides matching TRBD1. CDR1 is SGHAT, CDR2 FQNNGV, per germline. J gave up 6 bases and V 5 bases, and 12 bases lay outside the gene matches. This CDR3 region has 15 residues. For the CDR3, the DNA is TGTGCCAGCAGCGCCCAGACAGGGTACGTTTCTGAAGCTTTCTTT. Amino acids: CASSAQTGYVSEAFF.

The chain couples TRBV9 to TRBJ1-1; TRBD1 might be the D (6 bases). Per germline, CDR1 SGDLS and CDR2 YYNGEE. The CDR3 spans 15 residues. Trimming removed 4 bases at V and 5 bases at J, with 18 bases between. CDR3 in amino acids: CASSPTGTGWTEAFF. CDR3 nucleotide sequence: TGTGCCAGCAGCCCAACAGGGACGGGGTGGACTGAAGCTTTCTTT.

V usage is TRBV27 and J usage is TRBJ1-5; tentatively, D is TRBD1 (5 bases). The CDR3 sequence is 14 residues long. Germline lookup yields CDR1 MNHEY and CDR2 SMNVEV (reference sequence). Trimming stripped 2 bases from V and 6 bases from J, with 11 bases between. CDR3 in amino acids: CASSLKGSGQPQHF. In nucleotides, the CDR3 is TGTGCCAGCAGTTTAAAGGGGTCCGGTCAGCCCCAGCATTTT.

The chain recombines TRBV5-1 with TRBJ1-3, with 7 bases aligning to TRBD1. Germline loops: CDR1 SGHRS, CDR2 YFSETQ. The V gene end was trimmed by 3 bases and the J gene end by 1 base; junction bases not matched to a gene: 7. CDR3 length equals 16 residues. Here the CDR3 reads CASSSGTARSGNTIYF. In DNA, the CDR3 is TGCGCCAGCAGCTCCGGGACAGCTAGATCTGGAAACACCATATATTTT.

This chain uses TRBV19 with TRBJ1-2; 11 nucleotides line up with TRBD1. CDR1 is LNHDA and CDR2 is SQIVND in the germline V gene (reference sequence). This CDR3 region has 17 residues. After removal of 5 bases from V and 6 bases from J, the junction contained 14 bases not matched to a gene. The CDR3 sequence: CASSPHVGGQGADGYTF. The CDR3 DNA follows: TGTGCCAGTAGTCCTCATGTTGGAGGACAGGGGGCAGATGGCTACACCTTC.

The rearrangement uses TRBV7-9 and TRBJ1-1; D is unclear. CDR1 and CDR2 from the germline V gene are SEHNR and FQNEAQ (reference sequence). The CDR3 loop spans 13 amino acids. Trimming removed 3 bases from V and 0 bases from J, with 5 bases in between. CDR3 DNA sequence: TGTGCCAGCAGCTTGAGCATGAACACTGAAGCTTTCTTT. Translated, it gives CASSLSMNTEAFF.

The genes are TRBV18 and TRBJ2-5; 9 nucleotides match TRBD1. The J call may be in error: the DNA end matches TRBJ2-7 better. Germline values: CDR1 KGHSH, CDR2 LQKENI. The CDR3 consists of 15 residues. The CDR3 DNA reads TGTGCCAGCTCGCCCCCTCCGGGACAGGGATCCGAGCAGTACTTC. This sequence encodes CASSPPPGQGSEQYF.

V usage is TRBV19 and J usage is TRBJ1-2; 9 bases are shared with TRBD1. This CDR3 contains 16 residues. Trimming removed 5 bases from V and 4 bases from J; junction bases left unmatched: 11. Germline V gene sequence: CDR1 LNHDA, CDR2 SQIVND (reference sequence). CDR3 protein: CASSLSPAQGAYGYTF. The CDR3 DNA follows: TGTGCCAGTAGTCTTAGCCCAGCACAGGGGGCCTATGGCTACACCTTC.

The genes are TRBV7-9 and TRBJ2-5; D is unclear. Germline-derived CDR1 and CDR2 are SEHNR and FQNEAQ (reference sequence). CDR3 length equals 13 residues. The V end lost 2 bases, the J end lost 5 bases, and 9 bases lay between the germline ends. Here the CDR3 reads CASSLIGSETQYF. CDR3 in DNA: TGTGCCAGCAGCTTAATTGGTAGCGAGACCCAGTACTTC.

The J gene is TRBJ1-5, the V gene TRBV9; the D is unclear. The CDR3 is made up of 14 amino acids. The V end lost 2 bases, the J end lost 7 bases, and 13 bases lay between the germline ends. Germline assignment: CDR1 SGDLS and CDR2 YYNGEE. The CDR3 here is CASSVLSAGQPQHF. CDR3 DNA: TGTGCCAGCAGCGTTCTCTCGGCCGGGCAGCCCCAGCATTTT.